This TCR beta chain was identified during a study of shared clonotypes between healthy human individuals (dated by TCRdb to between 2020 and 2021). Concerning the study at large: The cohort comprised two women and a few men aged 18 to 49 years. The study deeply sequenced blood TCR repertoires of five healthy adults to estimate repertoire size and the extent of clonotype sharing between individuals. To increase sequencing depth and limit assay-specific biases, different laboratories used diverse techniques to prepare libraries and sequence TCR repertoires. Per donor, leukapheresis produced somewhere between about 0.8 and 9.5 billion PBMCs.

Inclusive of the bounding cysteine and phenylalanine, the CDR3 is 16 residues long. Only the CDR3 part of the read is kept: 48 bases, read in frame from the first base. V and J lose 3 bases and 3 bases, and a span of 16 bases separates them. The germline V gene encodes CDR1 SGHDN and CDR2 FVKESK. The donors were healthy, HIV-negative adults with no recently reported acute infections or vaccinations. Every donor was a Caucasian adult living in Nashville, Tennessee, USA. For unsorted samples, about 87 million PBMCs were counted, and genomic DNA was extracted using the QIAamp DNA Blood Mini kit. After blood collection by leukapheresis, PBMCs were isolated using Ficoll-Histopaque density gradient centrifugation and then cryopreserved in the vapor phase of liquid nitrogen. With regard to this clone: Its antigen remains unidentified. Base qualities are missing; no much larger clone stands one base away.

Findings and caveats that apply to the study as a whole: Pairwise subsampling indicated that sequencing depth was expected to affect the degree of clonotype sharing among donors. Sampling was restricted to blood, and TCR repertoires in tissues likely differ from the TCR repertoires found in blood. The genetic and exposure-history diversity represented was limited by the small number of donors.

Using the deep immunoSEQ assay, multiplex PCR amplified TCR CDR3 regions from genomic DNA. For each cell subset, the extracted genomic DNA was distributed evenly across all wells of several immunoSEQ 96-well plates, and each plate served as one replicate. For unsorted PBMC, roughly 0.3 ug genomic DNA, equal to tens of thousands of T cell genomes, was loaded into each replicate PCR. Ten immunoSEQ deep assay plates were used to sequence unsorted PBMC genomic DNA. The purified libraries were quantified using a Qubit 3.0 fluorometer, sized with a Bioanalyzer 2100, and then quantified again using the KAPA Library Quantification kit. Each immunoSEQ 96-well plate was sequenced on its own single-read 150-cycle Illumina NextSeq 550 flow cell. The paper's processing steps were these. Because the immunoSEQ output held only junctional sequences and lacked quality scores, the filtering could not match the filtering applied to full-length reads. Sequences were annotated with PyIR, a Python wrapper for IgBLAST v1.9, and V/J genes and CDR3 were assigned using IMGT germline references. Reads with weak V/J assignments (E-value above 1e-6), missing CDR3, stop codons, out-of-frame junctions, or ambiguous translated residues were removed. V3J clonotypes were defined as sequences sharing an identical inferred V gene, J gene, and CDR3 amino acid sequence. The percentage overlap between two repertoires was calculated by dividing the number of shared unique clonotypes by the size of the smaller repertoire. Richness of each repertoire was evaluated using RTK rarefaction, the Chao1 estimator, and Recon v2.1 estimates of unobserved clonotypes. This is the immuneACCESS table as TCRdb keeps it, with only in-frame sequences that have V and J called. A part of the clones is gone; compared with another copy, unresolved V genes explain less than half, and the rest is unexplained. V and J calls and clone size follow that table, whereas D and trimming were derived from the DNA. This sample lists about 480,000 clones; over 75% were detected once. The biggest ten clones account for around an eighth of the sample.

The sequenced material came from PBMCs. The clonotype was recovered from a woman aged 40 to 50 in good health. Some clones in this sample may be carry-over from other donors' samples. The sequence joins TRBV14 to TRBJ2-3; possibly the D gene is TRBD2, per 6 matching bases. The CDR3 sequence is CASSHLRGGETDTQYF. The DNA sequence follows: TGTGCCAGCAGCCACCTACGTGGAGGGGAGACAGATACGCAGTATTTT. With all but the CDR3 taken from the reference TRBV14 and TRBJ2-3 genes, the full variable domain is: EAGVTQFPSHSVIEKGQTVTLRCDPISGHDNLYWYRRVMGKEIKFLLHFVKESKQDESGMPNNRFLAERTGGTYSTLKVQPAELEDSGVYFCASSHLRGGETDTQYFGPGTRLTVL.